This entry features one TCR beta chain sequence. The antigen this receptor binds is unknown. Per-base quality was not reported, and no clone a single base away is much larger than it. This entry belongs to a study of blood T cell repertoires in COVID-19 (dated by TCRdb to 2020 to 2021). General notes on the study: Samples covering the acute and convalescent phases of COVID-19 were provided by collaborators in the United States, Italy and Spain. The material from the prospective study consisted of cDNA or gDNA derived from T cells, B-cell-depleted T cells, or PBMCs. The dataset comprised deeply sampled blood TCRbeta repertoires from subjects exposed to, actively infected with, or recovered from COVID-19. A freely available public database, intended as a resource for researchers studying the immune response to SARS-CoV-2, is where the repertoires were released. The samples were drawn from two sources: the first 160 participants of the ongoing ImmuneRACE study, and 1,000 to 1,500 subjects contributed by 6 global collaborators. Nearly every sample came with metadata listing a de-identified subject ID, COVID-19 status, age in years and sex. Where HLA class I and class II types were available, the types were taken from metadata supplied by the sample provider, not from assay-based typing. On the study overall, not on this receptor specifically: The amount of clinical and demographic metadata varied by source and participant and was provided uncurated.

The collaborating institutions used their own protocols to collect whole blood in K2EDTA tubes. For TCRbeta analysis, collaborator samples were shipped as frozen whole blood, as isolated PBMCs, or as DNA extracted from either sample type. Ends trimmed: V by 4 bases, J by 0 bases; bases unmatched to a gene: 7. The cysteine opens and the phenylalanine closes a CDR3 of 17 amino acids. Left in the record is the CDR3 DNA by itself, 51 bases read in frame from the first base. The germline V gene yields SGHRS for CDR1 and YFSETQ for CDR2. TCRbeta CDR3 regions were amplified from genomic DNA by means of the immunoSEQ Assay, a bias-controlled multiplex PCR. The authors' analysis ran thus. Within the assay, amplification of reference gene primers was used to estimate how many nucleated cells each sample contained. To quantify the absolute abundance of each unique TCRbeta CDR3 rearrangement, sequence reads were collapsed and filtered. For each sample, productive Simpson clonality was calculated by taking the square root of Simpson's diversity index across productive rearrangements. Not all clones reach the TCRdb copy of this immuneACCESS table, which keeps in-frame sequences only. Checked studies attribute under half of the gap to unresolved V genes and leave the rest unexplained. V and J calls and clone size are given by that table; D and trimming were obtained from the DNA. The table for this sample lists 75,000 to 100,000 clones; less than 90% of them were counted only once. Over 15% of the sample is taken by the ten largest.

This receptor was taken from a woman of 80 years or more with acute or convalescent COVID-19. The chain joins TRBV5-1 to TRBJ2-2, and TRBD2 aligns with 9 junction nucleotides. The sample comprised peripheral blood. The CDR3 protein sequence reads: CASSLRVAGANTGELFF. The nucleotides are TGCGCCAGCAGCCTCCGGGTAGCGGGGGCGAACACCGGGGAGCTGTTTTTT. The reference TRBV5-1 and TRBJ2-2 proteins fill in what lies around the CDR3, so the full variable domain reads KAGVTQTPRYLIKTRGQQVTLSCSPISGHRSVSWYQQTPGQGLQFLFEYFSETQRNKGNFPGRFSGRQFSNSRSEMNVSTLELGDSALYLCASSLRVAGANTGELFFGEGSRLTVL.